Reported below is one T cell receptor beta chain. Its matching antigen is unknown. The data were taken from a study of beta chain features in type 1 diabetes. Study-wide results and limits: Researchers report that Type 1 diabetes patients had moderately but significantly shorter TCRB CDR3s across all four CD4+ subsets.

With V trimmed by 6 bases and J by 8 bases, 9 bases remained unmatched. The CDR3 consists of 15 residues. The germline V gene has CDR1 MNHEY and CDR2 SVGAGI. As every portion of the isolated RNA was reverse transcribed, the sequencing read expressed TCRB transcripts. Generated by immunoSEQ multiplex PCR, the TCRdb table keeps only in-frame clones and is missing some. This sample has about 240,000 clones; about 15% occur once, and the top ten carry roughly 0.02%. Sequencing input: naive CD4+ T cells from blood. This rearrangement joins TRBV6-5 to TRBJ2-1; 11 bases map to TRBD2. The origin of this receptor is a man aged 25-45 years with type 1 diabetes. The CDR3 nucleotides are TGTGCCAGCAGGACCCCTAGCGGGAGGAGGGATGAGCAGTTCTTC. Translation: CASRTPSGRRDEQFF.